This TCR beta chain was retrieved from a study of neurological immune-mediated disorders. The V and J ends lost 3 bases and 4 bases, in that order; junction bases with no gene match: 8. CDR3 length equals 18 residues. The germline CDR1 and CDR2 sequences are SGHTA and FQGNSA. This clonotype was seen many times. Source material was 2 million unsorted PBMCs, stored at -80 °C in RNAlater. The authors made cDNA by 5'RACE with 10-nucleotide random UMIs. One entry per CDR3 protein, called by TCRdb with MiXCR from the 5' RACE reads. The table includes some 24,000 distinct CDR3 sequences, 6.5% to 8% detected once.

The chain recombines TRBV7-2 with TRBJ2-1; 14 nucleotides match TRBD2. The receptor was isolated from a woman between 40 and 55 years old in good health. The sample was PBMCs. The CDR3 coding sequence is TGTGCCAGCAGCTTGTCGACTAGCGGGAGGGTGGATTACAATGAGCAGTTCTTC. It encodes CASSLSTSGRVDYNEQFF.